This passage covers 23 T cell receptor beta chains from one sample sequenced in a study of control samples from healthy donors and cancer patients. TCRdb keeps only in-frame clones here, not all; method: immunoSEQ multiplex PCR. Here the sample spans 150,000 to 200,000 clones, around 94% being singletons. Specimen: blood. The receptors were sampled from a man younger than 40 in good health.

The rearrangement links TRBV24-1 to TRBJ1-2; D gene ambiguous. This CDR3 comprises 16 residues. The V gene lost 5 bases and the J gene lost 2 bases, with 17 bases spanning the gap. CDR1 is KGHDR and CDR2 is SFDVKD in the germline V gene. The CDR3 DNA reads TGTGCCACCAGTGGCCAACCGACCCAGCAAAACTATGGCTACACCTTC. This sequence encodes CATSGQPTQQNYGYTF.

The gene calls are TRBV27 and TRBJ2-2; tentatively, D is TRBD1 (5 bases). Germline CDR1 reads MNHEY; CDR2 reads SMNVEV (reference sequence). Trimming pared 9 bases from V and 5 bases from J, leaving 19 bases between. CDR3 size: 15 residues. The CDR3 region has the DNA TGTGCCAGTAGAGGTAGGCCAGGGCAGACCGGGGAGCTGTTTTTT. Protein product: CASRGRPGQTGELFF.

This chain's CDR3 is CASSIRLNYGYTF. CDR3 nucleotides: TGTGCCAGTAGTATTCGGCTGAACTATGGCTACACCTTC. The chain carries TRBV19 and TRBJ1-2; D not certain. V was clipped by 3 bases and J by 2 bases, with 7 bases between them. The germline V gene encodes CDR1 LNHDA and CDR2 SQIVND (reference sequence). CDR3 length equals 13 residues.

The chain is built from TRBV30 and TRBJ1-4; D call uncertain. V was trimmed by 5 bases and J by 3 bases, leaving 7 bases between them. The V gene's germline CDR1 is GTSNPN and CDR2 SVGIG (reference sequence). This CDR3 has 12 amino acids. The CDR3 bases are TGTGCCTGGGACCGGGCTAATGAAAAACTGTTTTTT. This codes for CAWDRANEKLFF.

This sequence joins TRBV18 and TRBJ1-1; D unclear. V shed 4 bases and J shed 2 bases, with 11 bases lying between them. The CDR3 has 14 amino acids. Germline CDR1 reads KGHSH; CDR2 reads LQKENI. DNA of the CDR3: TGTGCCAGCTCACTCGCCGGGGTCAACACTGAAGCTTTCTTT. Its translation is CASSLAGVNTEAFF.

The rearrangement links TRBV27 to TRBJ2-1; TRBD2 aligns across 11 bases. Germline V gives CDR1 MNHEY, CDR2 SMNVEV (reference sequence). This CDR3 is 15 amino acids long. The junction had 9 bases not matched to a gene; V was cut back by 6 bases and J by 8 bases. CDR3 in amino acids: CASRLTSGSIYEQFF. DNA of the CDR3: TGTGCCAGCAGACTCACTAGCGGGAGTATATATGAGCAGTTCTTC.

The rearrangement uses TRBV5-5 and TRBJ2-7, with D possibly being TRBD1 (6 bases). Germline-derived CDR1 and CDR2 are SGHKS and YYEKEE (reference sequence). Trimming took off 4 bases at V and 3 bases at J, with 17 bases between the two ends. The length of the CDR3 is 15 residues. The CDR3 loop is CASSPQGRGLYEQYF. The CDR3 DNA sequence: TGTGCCAGCAGCCCGCAGGGGCGCGGTCTCTACGAGCAGTACTTC.

The V and J genes are TRBV10-3 and TRBJ1-1; D remains unclear. This CDR3 has 14 residues. The germline CDR1 and CDR2 sequences are ENHRY and SYGVKD. Trimming pared 3 bases from V and 1 base from J, leaving 9 bases between. The CDR3 DNA is TGTGCCATCAGTGACAGGACGTCGAACACTGAAGCTTTCTTT. Its protein is CAISDRTSNTEAFF.

This chain connects TRBV9 to TRBJ2-1; TRBD2 is a possible D gene (6 bases). This CDR3 spans 14 amino acids. V lost 0 bases and J lost 6, with 10 bases in between. CDR1 is SGDLS and CDR2 is YYNGEE in the germline V gene. CDR3 sequence reads: CASSVAVSGNEQFF. DNA of the CDR3: TGTGCCAGCAGCGTAGCGGTTAGCGGCAATGAGCAGTTCTTC.

V usage is TRBV5-1 and J usage is TRBJ1-2, with unresolved D. Germline V gene lookup returns CDR1 SGHRS and CDR2 YFSETQ. The V and J ends lost 0 bases and 2 bases respectively, with 5 bases between them. This CDR3 has 13 residues. The CDR3 sequence: CASSLDINYGYTF. CDR3 nucleotides: TGCGCCAGCAGCTTGGACATAAACTATGGCTACACCTTC.

This chain uses TRBV27 with TRBJ2-1; 10 positions agree with TRBD2. With 1 base clipped from V and 4 bases from J, the junction kept 4 bases outside the gene matches. Germline V lookup: CDR1 MNHEY, CDR2 SMNVEV (reference sequence). CDR3 length equals 16 residues. CDR3 sequence reads: CASSLFSAGGYNEQFF. The CDR3 nucleotides are TGTGCCAGCAGTTTATTTTCAGCGGGAGGGTACAATGAGCAGTTCTTC.

The rearrangement joins TRBV7-9 to TRBJ2-7, with D perhaps matching TRBD2 (5 bases). Trimming cost V 4 bases and J 3 bases, with 13 bases left between them. The germline V gene encodes CDR1 SEHNR and CDR2 FQNEAQ (reference sequence). The CDR3 is 14 residues long. CDR3 region: CASSSHGIDYEQYF. The CDR3 DNA reads as TGTGCCAGCAGCTCCCACGGGATAGACTACGAGCAGTACTTC.

The chain links TRBV27 to TRBJ2-7, with D perhaps TRBD2 (6 bases). Germline V gene sequence: CDR1 MNHEY, CDR2 SMNVEV (reference sequence). The V gene lost 6 bases and the J gene lost 3 bases, with 12 bases spanning the gap. The CDR3 totals 13 residues. DNA of the CDR3: TGTGCCAGCAGGGGAGGCAGACGCTACGAGCAGTACTTC. This sequence encodes CASRGGRRYEQYF.

The chain has TRBV28 and TRBJ1-6, with D hard to call. CDR1 is MDHEN and CDR2 is SYDVKM in the germline V gene. V was clipped by 5 bases and J by 14 bases, with 13 bases between them. The CDR3 is 12 residues long. CDR3 in DNA: TGTGCCAGCAGTCCAAAACGTCAAGCCCTCCACTTT. Translated: CASSPKRQALHF. Full variable domain (missing parts from reference TRBV28 and TRBJ1-6): DVKVTQSSRYLVKRTGEKVFLECVQDMDHENMFWYRQDPGLGLRLIYFSYDVKMKEKGDIPEGYSVSREKKERFSLILESASTNQTSMYLCASSPKRQALHFGNGTRLTVT.

CDR3 DNA sequence: TGCGCCAGCAGCCCGCGGACAGGGCTTTACGAGCAGTACTTC. Translated: CASSPRTGLYEQYF. The V and J genes are TRBV4-3 and TRBJ2-7; 8 bases are a match to TRBD1. The CDR3 runs 14 residues. Unmatched junction bases numbered 6, after V lost 4 bases and J lost 4 bases. Germline V gives CDR1 LGHNA, CDR2 YSLEER.

The chain recombines TRBV5-1 with TRBJ2-5, with D possibly matching TRBD2 (7 bases). Germline CDR1 SGHRS, CDR2 YFSETQ. The V gene lost 2 bases and the J gene lost 4 bases, with 12 bases spanning the gap. The CDR3 runs 14 residues. The CDR3 nucleotides read TGCGCCAGCAGCTTAGGGAGGGGGAGAGAGACCCAGTACTTC. This sequence encodes CASSLGRGRETQYF.

J is TRBJ2-3 and V is TRBV10-2, with 7 bases that match TRBD1. The junction had 6 bases not matched to a gene; V was cut back by 3 bases and J by 0 bases. The CDR3 extends over 16 amino acids. Germline V CDR1 and CDR2: WSHSY, SAAADI. The CDR3 sequence is CASSDGQASSTDTQYF. The DNA for the CDR3 is TGCGCCAGCAGTGACGGACAGGCTTCTAGCACAGATACGCAGTATTTT.

The chain recombines TRBV11-2 with TRBJ2-1; D perhaps matches TRBD2 (7 bases). V lost 1 base to trimming and J lost 8 bases, with 18 bases between them. Germline V gene data show CDR1 as SGHAT and CDR2 as FQNNGV. The CDR3 extends over 16 amino acids. CDR3 nucleotide sequence: TGTGCCAGCAGCTTAGGGTTTCGGGGGGCGGAGGATGAGCAGTTCTTC. Encoded protein: CASSLGFRGAEDEQFF.

The chain uses TRBV15 and TRBJ1-4; a weak D match, TRBD1 (6 bases). Germline CDR1 is LNHNV and CDR2 is YYDKDF (reference sequence). V gave up 3 bases and J gave up 4 bases, with 15 bases separating them. This CDR3 is built from 16 residues. CDR3 in amino acids: CATSRSRGAYNEKLFF. The CDR3 nucleotides read TGTGCCACCAGCAGGAGCCGGGGGGCTTATAATGAAAAACTGTTTTTT.

The rearrangement uses TRBV30 and TRBJ2-3; D possibly corresponds to TRBD2 (5 bases). The CDR3 has 11 residues. From germline, CDR1 is GTSNPN and CDR2 SVGIG (reference sequence). V gave up 4 bases and J gave up 4 bases, with 6 bases separating them. The CDR3 here is CAWKAADTQYF. The CDR3, as DNA: TGTGCCTGGAAAGCGGCAGATACGCAGTATTTT.

The chain recombines TRBV14 with TRBJ2-7; TRBD1 agrees at 9 bases. J gave up 5 bases and V 4 bases, and 9 bases lay outside the gene matches. The V gene's germline CDR1 is SGHDN and CDR2 FVKESK. The CDR3 sequence is 15 residues long. Here the CDR3 reads CASSPSGQGTDEQYF. The CDR3 DNA follows: TGTGCCAGCAGCCCTTCAGGACAGGGGACCGACGAGCAGTACTTC.

V and J are TRBV9 and TRBJ1-2; D gene ambiguous. The germline gives CDR1 SGDLS, CDR2 YYNGEE. Between the trimmed V and J ends, which lost 3 bases and 4 bases, there was a span of 10 bases. CDR3 size: 13 residues. CDR3 protein: CASSDGVGYGYTF. Written as DNA, the CDR3 is TGTGCCAGCAGCGACGGGGTCGGCTATGGCTACACCTTC.

The V and J genes are TRBV6-5 and TRBJ2-7; D perhaps matches TRBD2 (6 bases). CDR1 is MNHEY, CDR2 SVGAGI, per germline. The germline V and J ends were trimmed by 5 bases and 2 bases, with 16 bases remaining between them. The CDR3 sequence is 15 residues long. The CDR3 DNA sequence: TGTGCCAGCAGTAGGGGAGGACGGCCTCCCTACGAGCAGTACTTC. Protein sequence: CASSRGGRPPYEQYF.